These 12 T cell receptor beta chains were sequenced from one sample in a study of Ad26.COV2.S vaccination and SARS-CoV-2 variants. Documented treatment: over 15 received Ad26.COV2.S at low or high dose, single or two shots; about five received placebo; per-sample allocation not given. On day 63 after the first injection, vaccine and placebo recipients gave samples. The method was immunoSEQ multiplex PCR; TCRdb's version includes in-frame clones alone and lacks a portion of them. The sample yields around 320,000 clones, about 82% seen once. Source: peripheral blood, taken in a trial of Ad26.COV2.S vaccine versus placebo. The receptors stem from a person aged 18 to 59 who received the Ad26.COV2.S COVID-19 vaccine or a placebo.

This clone was seen a few times. The V and J genes are TRBV30 and TRBJ1-3, with D possibly being TRBD1 (5 bases). CDR3 length: 16 residues. Per germline, CDR1 GTSNPN and CDR2 SVGIG (reference sequence). Trimming cost V 5 bases and J 4 bases, with 21 bases left between them. In nucleotides, the CDR3 is TGTGCCTGGGGGGGGTTGGGTCAGCGGAGAGGAAACACCATATATTTT. As protein: CAWGGLGQRRGNTIYF.

The chain combines TRBV20-1 with TRBJ1-1; no definite D call. Trimming pared 6 bases from V and 7 bases from J, leaving 9 bases between. The CDR3 extends over 10 amino acids. Looked up from germline, CDR1 is DFQATT and CDR2 is SNEGSKA (reference sequence). The CDR3 region is CSANRGEAFF. The DNA for the CDR3 is TGCAGTGCGAACCGGGGTGAAGCTTTCTTT.

The CDR3 nucleotides are TGTGCCAGCAGCGCGGGACAGGGTTCCAATGAGCAGTTCTTC. Protein product: CASSAGQGSNEQFF. This chain connects TRBV6-5 to TRBJ2-1; 9 nucleotides agree with TRBD1. The germline gives CDR1 MNHEY, CDR2 SVGAGI. V was clipped by 6 bases and J by 6 bases; unmatched bases: 6. This CDR3 region has 14 residues.

The genes are TRBV6-2 or TRBV6-3 and TRBJ1-6; D is perhaps TRBD1 (5 bases). This CDR3 is 15 amino acids long. V lost 0 bases and J 9 bases, leaving 12 bases between the germline ends. Germline V CDR1 and CDR2: MNHEY, SVGEGT. CDR3 region: CASSYSRGYGSPLHF. The CDR3 bases are TGTGCCAGCAGTTACTCGAGGGGTTACGGTTCACCCCTCCACTTT.

V and J are TRBV29-1 and TRBJ2-1; 9 bases agree with TRBD1. Losses at the gene ends were 7 bases for V and 10 bases for J; bases not matched to a gene: 11. This CDR3 is 13 amino acids long. Germline V CDR1 and CDR2: SQVTM, ANQGSEA. Here the CDR3 DNA reads TGCAGCGCCCTGGGACAGGGCCTAGGGGAGCAGTTCTTC. Its translation: CSALGQGLGEQFF.

The chain has TRBV6-5 and TRBJ1-2, with 9 bases identical to TRBD1. J was trimmed by 5 bases and V by 7 bases; bases with no gene match: 5. Germline CDR1 and CDR2: MNHEY and SVGAGI. This CDR3 has 13 amino acids. The CDR3 sequence: CASTRTGVYGYTF. DNA for the CDR3: TGTGCCAGCACCCGGACAGGGGTGTATGGCTACACCTTC.

The V call is TRBV4-3, the J call TRBJ1-1; 7 positions agree with TRBD1. J was trimmed by 5 bases and V by 1 base; bases with no gene match: 7. The CDR3 consists of 15 residues. The germline CDR1 and CDR2 sequences are LGHNA and YSLEER. The CDR3 DNA reads as TGCGCCAGCAGCCAAGGGGACAGTAGAGGTACTGAAGCTTTCTTT. It encodes CASSQGDSRGTEAFF.

Only one count was recorded for this clone. CDR3 sequence: CASSLWDQETQYF. DNA for the CDR3: TGTGCCAGCAGTTTATGGGACCAAGAGACCCAGTACTTC. This chain links TRBV12-3 or TRBV12-4 with TRBJ2-5, with D unclear. This CDR3 is built from 13 residues. The V and J ends lost 2 bases and 0 bases respectively, with 4 bases between them.

For this clone: The same CDR3 arises from other DNA sequences in this sample as well. This chain connects TRBV7-2 to TRBJ1-4; D might be TRBD1 (6 bases). Trimming cost V 1 base and J 8 bases, with 8 bases left between them. Germline CDR1 reads SGHTA; CDR2 reads FQGNSA. The CDR3 has 13 amino acids. Here the CDR3 DNA reads TGTGCCAGCAGCTTAGGCGGGGGCGAAAAACTGTTTTTT. As protein: CASSLGGGEKLFF.

J is TRBJ2-1 and V is TRBV19, with 7 bases lining up with TRBD2. The V segment lost 4 bases and the J segment 4 bases; nucleotides outside the gene matches: 4. The germline V gene encodes CDR1 LNHDA and CDR2 SQIVND (reference sequence). The CDR3 has 14 residues. The CDR3 bases are TGTGCCAGTAGTACCCGGGACTATTACAATGAGCAGTTCTTC. It yields the protein CASSTRDYYNEQFF.

This chain connects TRBV18 to TRBJ2-1; the match to TRBD1 covers 8 bases. The CDR3 spans 15 residues. The junction had 4 bases not matched to a gene; V was cut back by 6 bases and J by 0 bases. Germline V gene data show CDR1 as KGHSH and CDR2 as LQKENI. CDR3 nucleotides: TGTGCCAGCTCCCACGACAGGGGCTCCTACAATGAGCAGTTCTTC. Translated, it gives CASSHDRGSYNEQFF.

A word on this clone: Other DNA sequences in this sample translate to the same CDR3. The chain joins TRBV30 to TRBJ1-5; TRBD1 is a possible D gene (5 bases). V was pared by 0 bases and J by 0 bases, with 6 bases between. CDR1 is GTSNPN and CDR2 is SVGIG in the germline V gene (reference sequence). This CDR3 spans 14 amino acids. The CDR3 nucleotides read TGTGCCTGGAGTGTACAGGCTAGCAATCAGCCCCAGCATTTT. Amino acids: CAWSVQASNQPQHF. Together with reference TRBV30 and TRBJ1-5, the CDR3 gives the full variable domain: SQTIHQWPATLVQPVGSPLSLECTVEGTSNPNLYWYRQAAGRGLQLLFYSVGIGQISSEVPQNLSASRPQDRQFILSSKKLLLSDSGFYLCAWSVQASNQPQHFGDGTRLSIL.